The following is a T cell receptor (beta chain) sequence with its context. Antigen: not known. The repertoire was sequenced with immunoSEQ multiplex PCR; TCRdb's copy has only in-frame clones and lacks some. The sample includes about 160,000 clones, approximately 87% of them seen just once. The data were obtained in a study of cytomegalovirus exposure and HLA in healthy donors. Study at large: In a later analysis, the roughly 120 validation repertoires were reported to have used the same platform as the approximately 690 first-cohort repertoires.

The germline V gene encodes CDR1 SGHTA and CDR2 FQGNSA. Trimming shortened V by 7 bases and J by 1 base, and 11 bases separated the two germline ends. This CDR3 contains 13 residues. The donors were in the 120-subject validation cohort, distinct from the approximately 610-subject first cohort. Whole-study findings and limits: One later analysis, an examination of the roughly 110 validation repertoires, found that first-cohort TCR clusters tended to co-occur in them. Listed as cytomegalovirus-associated were 170 or so TCR beta chains.

This TCR was recovered from a woman in her 30s in good health and CMV-seronegative. The material sequenced was PBMCs. V gene TRBV7-2 combines with J gene TRBJ2-7; D gene unclear. CDR3 protein: CASKRGESYEQYF. The CDR3 DNA follows: TGTGCCAGCAAGCGAGGAGAATCCTACGAGCAGTACTTC.